A single sample gave rise to the 19 T cell receptor beta chains below, sequenced in a study of T cells in Graves' hyperthyroidism and ophthalmopathy. Amplification targeted TCR beta CDR3 regions from RNA transcripts. The HTBI set primed first-round TCR CDR3 RT-PCR. Via MiXCR, TCRdb re-called the multiplex PCR reads, giving one row per CDR3 protein. The data show 500,000 to 550,000 distinct CDR3 sequences, about 20% seen once. The sequenced sample consisted of blood. These receptors originate from a young man with Graves' hyperthyroidism.

V and J are TRBV7-2 and TRBJ1-1, with D maybe TRBD1 (6 bases). The germline CDR1 and CDR2 sequences are SGHTA and FQGNSA. The CDR3 runs to 15 residues. Trimming took 4 bases from V and 5 from J, leaving 17 bases between them. CDR3 in amino acids: CASSSIAGGFTEAFF. The CDR3 DNA reads as TGTGCCAGCAGCTCCATCGCGGGGGGCTTTACTGAAGCTTTCTTT.

This chain connects TRBV7-2 to TRBJ2-5, with 8 bases fitting TRBD2. The V gene's germline CDR1 is SGHTA and CDR2 FQGNSA. The CDR3 spans 16 residues. With V trimmed by 1 base and J by 3 bases, 7 bases remained unmatched. CDR3 DNA: TGTGCCAGCAGCTTAGGTCTCGCGGGGGGAGAAGAGACCCAGTACTTC. This sequence encodes CASSLGLAGGEETQYF.

This clonotype was seen a handful of times. The chain joins TRBV3-1 to TRBJ1-5; D is perhaps TRBD1 (5 bases). V was cut by 1 base and J by 3 bases, with 10 bases left in between. This CDR3 comprises 15 residues. Germline-derived CDR1 and CDR2 are LGHDT and YNNKEL (reference sequence). The CDR3 DNA reads as TGTGCCAGCAGCCAAGGACAGTCGAACAATCAGCCCCAGCATTTT. Translating it yields CASSQGQSNNQPQHF.

This rearrangement joins TRBV6-1 to TRBJ2-2; D is ambiguous. Germline V gene sequence: CDR1 MNHNS, CDR2 SASEGT. This CDR3 spans 16 amino acids. Trimming shortened V by 2 bases and J by 5 bases, and 15 bases separated the two germline ends. In DNA, the CDR3 is TGTGCCAGCAGTGAATCGGAGAGGACGGAAACCGGGGAGCTGTTTTTT. This gives the protein CASSESERTETGELFF.

The table lists this clonotype with many counts. V gene TRBV30 combines with J gene TRBJ2-5; possible D gene TRBD1, 5 bases. This CDR3 region has 13 residues. The germline V gene encodes CDR1 GTSNPN and CDR2 SVGIG (reference sequence). V was clipped by 0 bases and J by 6 bases, with 11 bases between them. CDR3 region: CAWSVGQGQTQYF. In DNA, the CDR3 is TGTGCCTGGAGTGTAGGGCAGGGCCAGACCCAGTACTTC.

This clonotype showed up many times. The chain has TRBV12-3 or TRBV12-4 and TRBJ2-2; tentative D call: TRBD1 (7 bases). Trimming took off 5 bases at V and 7 bases at J, with 11 bases between the two ends. The CDR3 is 13 residues long. The CDR3 nucleotides read TGTGCCAGCAGTCACAGGGGAGGCGGGGAGCTGTTTTTT. This sequence encodes CASSHRGGGELFF.

This clonotype was recorded at least ten times. The genes are TRBV4-1 and TRBJ2-7; D assignment may be TRBD1 or TRBD2 (5 bases each). The CDR3 is 15 residues long. The germline V and J ends were trimmed by 0 bases and 1 base, with 10 bases remaining between them. The germline V gene has CDR1 MGHRA and CDR2 YSYEKL. The CDR3 DNA reads as TGCGCCAGCAGCCAAGATCGGGGCGGATCCTACGAGCAGTACTTC. Protein product: CASSQDRGGSYEQYF.

This clonotype was recorded a few times. This may arise from a read error, as a much more abundant clone is one base away. This rearrangement joins TRBV10-3 to TRBJ1-3; D call uncertain. The CDR3 length is 12 residues. Between the trimmed V and J ends, which lost 4 bases and 4 bases, there was a span of 5 bases. Germline values: CDR1 ENHRY, CDR2 SYGVKD. CDR3 nucleotide sequence: TGTGCCATCAGTGGGACCGGAAACACCATATATTTT. Amino acids: CAISGTGNTIYF.

The genes are TRBV12-3 or TRBV12-4 and TRBJ1-2; D unresolved. V lost 3 bases, J lost 1 base, and 9 bases lay in between. CDR3 length: 14 residues. CDR3 residues: CASSFVPINYGYTF. The CDR3, as DNA: TGTGCCAGCAGTTTTGTTCCCATTAACTATGGCTACACCTTC.

This clonotype has a count of ten or more. The chain carries TRBV10-3 and TRBJ1-5; 9 bases line up with TRBD1. V trimming: 6 bases; J trimming: 5 bases; junction bases outside the gene matches: 2. This CDR3 is 13 amino acids long. CDR1 is ENHRY, CDR2 SYGVKD, per germline. CDR3 sequence: CAISRQGDQPQHF. CDR3 in DNA: TGTGCCATCAGCCGACAGGGGGATCAGCCCCAGCATTTT.

This clonotype was observed many times. DNA for the CDR3: TGTGCCAGCCAAATGGGACTCGGGAGAATATTTCCCGTCTCTGGGGCCAACGTCCTGACTTTC. Its protein is CASQMGLGRIFPVSGANVLTF. This sequence joins TRBV6-5 and TRBJ2-6; possible D gene TRBD2, 6 bases. Germline loops: CDR1 MNHEY, CDR2 SVGAGI. This CDR3 spans 21 amino acids. Trimming removed 8 bases at V and 0 bases at J, with 29 bases between.

This clonotype was observed many times. The genes are TRBV20-1 and TRBJ2-5; perhaps D is TRBD1 or TRBD2 (6 bases each). V gave up 4 bases and J gave up 2 bases, with 17 bases separating them. CDR1 is DFQATT, CDR2 SNEGSKA, per germline (reference sequence). The CDR3 is made up of 15 amino acids. The CDR3 protein is CSATRSQGTQETQYF. CDR3 nucleotides: TGCAGTGCTACAAGGTCCCAGGGGACTCAAGAGACCCAGTACTTC.

This clonotype was recorded at least ten times. The CDR3 nucleotides read TGCAGTGCTAGACCCAGCTCTCTAGAGACCCAGTACTTC. It translates to CSARPSSLETQYF. V gene TRBV20-1 combines with J gene TRBJ2-5; D is unresolved. Trimming cost V 2 bases and J 4 bases, with 11 bases left between them. This CDR3 has 13 amino acids. Germline values: CDR1 DFQATT, CDR2 SNEGSKA (reference sequence).

The chain is built from TRBV7-2 and TRBJ1-1; D gene ambiguous. CDR3 length equals 15 residues. From germline, CDR1 is SGHTA and CDR2 FQGNSA. The V and J ends lost 1 base and 6 bases respectively, with 15 bases between them. The CDR3 loop reads CASSLVGRRNAEAFF. The CDR3 DNA follows: TGTGCCAGCAGCTTAGTCGGACGGAGGAATGCTGAAGCTTTCTTT.

This chain connects TRBV15 to TRBJ1-2; D is uncertain. The CDR3 is made up of 14 amino acids. The germline CDR1 and CDR2 sequences are LNHNV and YYDKDF (reference sequence). The germline V and J ends were trimmed by 5 bases and 6 bases, with 16 bases remaining between them. The CDR3 region is CATSRADRVDGYTF. The DNA of the CDR3 is TGTGCCACCAGCCGAGCAGATAGGGTCGATGGCTACACCTTC.

This clonotype was recorded many times. The chain uses TRBV12-3 or TRBV12-4 and TRBJ1-2; D not certain. The ends were cut back, 7 bases at V and 0 bases at J, with 9 bases in the middle. The CDR3 has 13 residues. The CDR3 is CASTRSANYGYTF. The CDR3 bases are TGTGCCAGCACTCGAAGCGCTAACTATGGCTACACCTTC.

The sample holds many counts of this clonotype. The chain employs TRBV19 and TRBJ2-2; no reliable D call. CDR1 is LNHDA, CDR2 SQIVND, per germline (reference sequence). This CDR3 has 13 residues. Trimming stripped 3 bases from V and 6 bases from J, with 8 bases between. This CDR3 is CASSILVAGELFF. CDR3 DNA: TGTGCCAGTAGTATTTTGGTGGCCGGGGAGCTGTTTTTT.

This clonotype has at least ten counts. V gene TRBV5-1 combines with J gene TRBJ1-1; D may be TRBD1 (5 bases). The V gene lost 1 base and the J gene lost 3 bases, with 16 bases spanning the gap. Germline V gives CDR1 SGHRS, CDR2 YFSETQ. This CDR3 spans 16 amino acids. This chain's CDR3 is CASSLTGRHPDTEAFF. The CDR3 DNA reads as TGCGCCAGCAGCTTGACAGGCCGACATCCAGACACTGAAGCTTTCTTT.

This clonotype occurred a few times. The chain recombines TRBV27 with TRBJ2-1, with 8 bases identical to TRBD1. The germline V gene encodes CDR1 MNHEY and CDR2 SMNVEV (reference sequence). Unmatched junction bases numbered 6, after V lost 6 bases and J lost 5 bases. CDR3 length: 14 amino acids. This chain's CDR3 is CASSPGQANNEQFF. CDR3 nucleotide sequence: TGTGCCAGCAGCCCGGGACAGGCAAACAATGAGCAGTTCTTC.